Shown below are 22 T cell receptor beta chains from a single sample sequenced in a study of metastatic and nonmetastatic thyroid tumors. Using MiXCR, TCRdb re-called clones from the PCR reads. The table shows 42,000 or so clones, with under 20% occurring only once. Until they underwent thyroid surgery, no patient had received any treatment. The sample taken for sequencing was tumor tissue. Source of these receptors: a female donor with papillary thyroid cancer or a benign thyroid nodule (not recorded which). Some clones in this sample may be carry-over from other donors' samples.

By sample share, this clone is medium-sized (0.01 to 0.1%). The chain recombines TRBV6-2 or TRBV6-3 with TRBJ2-7; 11 positions match TRBD2. J was trimmed by 5 bases and V by 6 bases; bases with no gene match: 9. Germline-derived CDR1 and CDR2 are MNHEY and SVGEGT. The CDR3 covers 15 residues. The CDR3 coding sequence is TGTGCCAGCAGGTTCTCCACTAGCGGGGGACACGAGCAGTACTTC. Translation: CASRFSTSGGHEQYF.

In its sample, this clone was seen many times. The CDR3 loop is CASSEMAGAGGYTF. The DNA of the CDR3 is TGTGCCAGCAGTGAAATGGCGGGGGCGGGCGGCTACACCTTC. The chain combines TRBV2 with TRBJ1-2; TRBD1 might be the D (6 bases). This CDR3 region has 14 residues. CDR1 and CDR2 from the germline V gene are SNHLY and FYNNEI. V lost 2 bases and J 8 bases, leaving 15 bases between the germline ends.

This clone appeared once. The germline gene is not matched at one end of the junction; a read error may be the cause. This chain connects TRBV5-1 to TRBJ2-3; 8 bases map to TRBD1. The CDR3 extends over 16 amino acids. Germline CDR1 SGHRS, CDR2 YFSETQ. CDR3 coding DNA: TGCGCCAGCAGCTTGGGGACAGGGAATAGCACAGATAAGCAGTATTTT. It translates to CASSLGTGNSTDKQYF.

This clone was found many times. The chain has TRBV4-3 and TRBJ1-2; D remains unclear. V shed 4 bases and J shed 0 bases, with 9 bases lying between them. Germline V gives CDR1 LGHNA, CDR2 YSLEER. This CDR3 has 14 residues. The CDR3 DNA reads TGCGCCAGCAGCCCCCTGGGTACTAACTATGGCTACACCTTC. This codes for CASSPLGTNYGYTF.

This chain connects TRBV5-1 to TRBJ2-1, with 10 bases identical to TRBD2. The germline gives CDR1 SGHRS, CDR2 YFSETQ. The CDR3 is made up of 14 amino acids. The J segment lost 6 bases and the V segment lost 6 bases, leaving 6 bases of the junction unmatched. The CDR3 is CASIGLAGVNEQFF. CDR3 sequence (DNA): TGCGCCAGCATAGGTCTAGCGGGAGTCAATGAGCAGTTCTTC.

This clone was seen just once. The rearrangement uses TRBV18 and TRBJ1-2; 8 bases are a match to TRBD1. The length of the CDR3 is 15 residues. The germline gives CDR1 KGHSH, CDR2 LQKENI. V gave up 2 bases and J gave up 6 bases; unmatched junction bases: 8. CDR3 sequence: CASSPWTGQADGYTF. DNA of the CDR3: TGTGCCAGCTCACCATGGACAGGGCAGGCCGATGGCTACACCTTC.

This clone came up many times. CDR3: CASSRGTRGNQPQHF. In DNA form, the CDR3 reads TGTGCCAGCAGCCGAGGGACACGGGGGAATCAGCCCCAGCATTTT. The chain couples TRBV6-2 or TRBV6-3 to TRBJ1-5; possible D gene TRBD1, 6 bases. The CDR3 spans 15 residues. The V and J ends lost 6 bases and 4 bases respectively, with 16 bases between them. Germline-derived CDR1 and CDR2 are MNHEY and SVGEGT.

By its share, this clone is medium-sized (0.01 to 0.1%). V usage is TRBV27 and J usage is TRBJ2-1; D is unresolved. Looked up from germline, CDR1 is MNHEY and CDR2 is SMNVEV (reference sequence). Trimming removed 6 bases at V and 4 bases at J, with 4 bases between. The CDR3 runs to 11 residues. CDR3 DNA sequence: TGTGCCAGCAGCCATTACAATGAGCAGTTCTTC. Encoded protein: CASSHYNEQFF.

This clone was found many times. The gene calls are TRBV19 and TRBJ1-5, with D unresolved. The germline V gene encodes CDR1 LNHDA and CDR2 SQIVND (reference sequence). This CDR3 contains 13 residues. Trimming stripped 4 bases from V and 2 bases from J, with 6 bases between. CDR3 amino acids: CASSRSGNQPQHF. As DNA, the CDR3 is TGTGCCAGTAGTAGGTCGGGCAATCAGCCCCAGCATTTT.

This clone was detected many times. The chain has TRBV5-6 and TRBJ1-2; D may be TRBD1 (6 bases). Trimming took off 2 bases at V and 7 bases at J, with 15 bases between the two ends. The germline V gene encodes CDR1 SGHDT and CDR2 YYEEEE. The CDR3 has 14 residues. The CDR3 DNA reads as TGTGCCAGCAGCTTCCGGGGACACGGCGCTGGCTACACCTTC. It encodes CASSFRGHGAGYTF.

The sample holds many counts of this clone. The rearrangement joins TRBV2 to TRBJ1-4; 8 nucleotides align to TRBD1. Germline assignment: CDR1 SNHLY and CDR2 FYNNEI. The junction had 6 bases not matched to a gene; V was cut back by 7 bases and J by 5 bases. The CDR3 is made up of 14 amino acids. As DNA, the CDR3 is TGTGCCAGCAAAGGGGGACAGGCAAATGAAAAACTGTTTTTT. Its protein product is CASKGGQANEKLFF.

This clone is termed medium-sized. The rearrangement joins TRBV5-1 to TRBJ1-2; unclear D gene. The V gene lost 4 bases and the J gene lost 5 bases, with 15 bases spanning the gap. Germline V gives CDR1 SGHRS, CDR2 YFSETQ. The CDR3 runs to 14 residues. DNA of the CDR3: TGCGCCAGCAGCCTGGGGTGGCCGGGATATGGCTACACCTTC. This gives the protein CASSLGWPGYGYTF.

This clone was counted many times. The chain recombines TRBV6-1 with TRBJ1-5; the D is unclear. Germline CDR1 is MNHNS and CDR2 is SASEGT. This CDR3 region has 15 residues. V dropped 2 bases and J dropped 8 bases, with 16 bases sitting between them. The CDR3 protein is CASSERRAGLEPQHF. DNA for the CDR3: TGTGCCAGCAGTGAACGGCGGGCGGGGTTGGAGCCCCAGCATTTT.

In this sample, this clone turned up many times. This chain connects TRBV7-8 to TRBJ1-1; D ambiguous. Germline CDR1 SGHVS, CDR2 FQNEAQ. The V end lost 3 bases, the J end lost 4 bases, and 9 bases lay between the germline ends. This CDR3 has 13 amino acids. The chain's CDR3 is CASSFREGTEAFF. The CDR3 nucleotides read TGTGCCAGCAGCTTTCGCGAGGGCACTGAAGCTTTCTTT. Using reference TRBV7-8 and TRBJ1-1 for the parts outside the CDR3, the full variable domain is GAGVSQSPRYKVAKRGQDVALRCDPISGHVSLFWYQQALGQGPEFLTYFQNEAQLDKSGLPSDRFFAERPEGSVSTLKIQRTQQEDSAVYLCASSFREGTEAFFGQGTRLTVV.

This clone was detected ten times or more. Other DNA sequences in the sample encode the same CDR3. V and J are TRBV12-5 and TRBJ2-5, with D possibly TRBD1 on 6 matching bases. The ends were cut back, 1 base at V and 5 bases at J, with 20 bases in the middle. Per germline, CDR1 LGHNT and CDR2 FRNRAP. The CDR3 totals 17 residues. CDR3 DNA sequence: TGTGCTAGTGGTTTGGGGTTAATGGGGGCCTTCGGGGAGACCCAGTACTTC. Protein: CASGLGLMGAFGETQYF.

At least ten counts were recorded for this clone. The chain links TRBV14 to TRBJ2-7; D gene ambiguous. Trimming took off 1 base at V and 4 bases at J, with 14 bases between the two ends. There are 15 residues in the CDR3. In germline, CDR1 is SGHDN, CDR2 FVKESK. The CDR3 sequence: CASSQGSLGIYEQYF. For the CDR3, the DNA is TGTGCCAGCAGCCAAGGAAGTTTGGGGATATACGAGCAGTACTTC. The full variable domain, rest sourced from reference TRBV14 and TRBJ2-7, is EAGVTQFPSHSVIEKGQTVTLRCDPISGHDNLYWYRRVMGKEIKFLLHFVKESKQDESGMPNNRFLAERTGGTYSTLKVQPAELEDSGVYFCASSQGSLGIYEQYFGPGTRLTVT.

This clone was recorded at least ten times. The J gene is TRBJ1-6, the V gene TRBV9; D is unresolved. V gave up 2 bases and J gave up 8 bases, with 14 bases separating them. The germline V gene encodes CDR1 SGDLS and CDR2 YYNGEE. The length of the CDR3 is 15 residues. CDR3 nucleotides: TGTGCCAGCAGCGTCAGTGTGCGGTGGGATTCACCCCTCCACTTT. This translates into CASSVSVRWDSPLHF.

Within the sample, this clone is medium-sized (0.01 to 0.1%). The chain uses TRBV4-3 and TRBJ2-1; TRBD2 matches 7 bases. This CDR3 comprises 17 residues. Looked up from germline, CDR1 is LGHNA and CDR2 is YSLEER. With 0 bases clipped from V and 3 bases from J, the junction kept 8 bases outside the gene matches. The CDR3 loop reads CASSQDRASGSYNEQFF. The CDR3 region has the DNA TGCGCCAGCAGCCAAGATCGGGCTAGCGGAAGCTACAATGAGCAGTTCTTC.

This clone qualifies as medium-sized. This chain connects TRBV6-5 to TRBJ1-6; 9 bases align to TRBD1. Per the germline V gene, CDR1 is MNHEY and CDR2 is SVGAGI. Losses at the gene ends were 1 base for V and 7 bases for J; bases not matched to a gene: 5. The CDR3 length is 16 residues. The CDR3 here is CASSYLNRGPNSPLHF. In DNA form, the CDR3 reads TGTGCCAGCAGTTACTTAAACAGGGGGCCGAATTCACCCCTCCACTTT.

Ten or more counts support this clone. The V gene is TRBV29-1, the J gene TRBJ1-5, with 7 bases fitting TRBD1. V gave up 5 bases and J gave up 0 bases; unmatched junction bases: 4. CDR1 SQVTM and CDR2 ANQGSEA come from the germline V gene. This CDR3 region has 14 residues. CDR3 sequence (DNA): TGCAGCGTTCGAACAGGGGATAGCAATCAGCCCCAGCATTTT. This gives the protein CSVRTGDSNQPQHF.

This clone was counted between two and nine times. This sequence joins TRBV7-2 and TRBJ1-2; 9 bases line up with TRBD1. CDR3 size: 13 residues. After removal of 5 bases from V and 6 bases from J, the junction contained 4 bases not matched to a gene. CDR1 is SGHTA, CDR2 FQGNSA, per germline. The CDR3: CASSDRGIDGYTF. CDR3 coding DNA: TGTGCCAGCAGCGACAGGGGGATAGATGGCTACACCTTC.

This chain links TRBV11-3 with TRBJ1-2, with D perhaps TRBD1 (5 bases). V shed 1 base and J shed 6 bases, with 9 bases lying between them. Germline values: CDR1 SGHNT, CDR2 YENEEA. The CDR3 totals 13 residues. The CDR3 spells CASSLGPGDGYTF. CDR3 DNA sequence: TGTGCCAGCAGCTTAGGGCCGGGGGATGGCTACACCTTC.